This T cell receptor (beta chain) comes out of a study of cytomegalovirus exposure and HLA in healthy donors. Study-level background: For the roughly 400 genotyped donors, 65% to 90% fell within the Caucasian-associated ancestry cluster. Study-wide findings and caveats: Most of the CMV-associated TCR beta chains (in a later analysis) appeared to be HLA-restricted. In a later analysis, at a false discovery rate of 0.05, about 17,000 TCR beta sequences matched HLA alleles.

To note about this clone: No antigen is known for it.

The CDR3 length is 11 residues. Germline assignment: CDR1 SGHTA and CDR2 FQGNSA. V shed 1 base and J shed 12 bases, with 7 bases lying between them. PCR involved 60 Vbeta and 13 Jbeta primers. Sequencing used immunoSEQ multiplex PCR; TCRdb keeps in-frame clones, though not all of them. The sample has approximately 79,000 clones; the top ten hold about 0.83%. Sequences were obtained from PBMCs. This chain uses TRBV7-2 with TRBJ1-5; tentatively, D is TRBD1 (5 bases). This clonotype was obtained from a boy aged 10-17 years in good health and CMV-seronegative. The CDR3 loop is CASSLDGHQHF. In DNA form, the CDR3 reads TGTGCCAGCAGCTTAGACGGACACCAGCATTTT.